The 28 T cell receptor beta chains presented below share a single source sample, sequenced in a study of identical twins. TCRdb re-called the 5' RACE reads through MiXCR, storing one row per CDR3 protein. Among 250,000 to 350,000 distinct CDR3 sequences listed, roughly 8.6% were seen once. The sample also formed part of further work on yellow fever vaccine responses in identical twins.

The sample taken for sequencing was memory (CD45RO+) T cells sorted from blood. These receptors came from a woman aged 18 to 35 in good health.

Here the CDR3 reads CASSAGTENQPQHF. The CDR3 DNA reads as TGTGCCAGCAGCGCCGGGACAGAGAATCAGCCCCAGCATTTT. The V gene is TRBV9, the J gene TRBJ1-5, with TRBD1 identical over 7 bases. J was trimmed by 4 bases and V by 3 bases; bases with no gene match: 4. The CDR3 runs 14 residues. Germline CDR1 SGDLS, CDR2 YYNGEE.

This clonotype was seen a few times. The chain carries TRBV27 and TRBJ2-1; TRBD2 aligns across 8 bases. V lost 3 bases to trimming and J lost 1 base; unmatched junction nucleotides: 11. This CDR3 spans 18 amino acids. Germline-derived CDR1 and CDR2 are MNHEY and SMNVEV (reference sequence). The CDR3 protein is CASSFFGAGEVSYNEQFF. The CDR3 DNA is TGTGCCAGCAGTTTTTTCGGAGCGGGAGAGGTTTCCTACAATGAGCAGTTCTTC.

This clonotype showed up just once. The chain recombines TRBV20-1 with TRBJ1-2, with no clear D. This CDR3 spans 16 amino acids. V was clipped by 0 bases and J by 0 bases, with 14 bases between them. CDR1 is DFQATT, CDR2 SNEGSKA, per germline (reference sequence). CDR3 sequence (DNA): TGCAGTGCTAGAGATTTGTCGGCCAAAGCTAACTATGGCTACACCTTC. It translates to CSARDLSAKANYGYTF.

In its sample, this clonotype was seen a few times. CDR3 coding DNA: TGTGCCAGCAGCCTGTTTTCGGGGGGGACTGGGGCCAACGTCCTGACTTTC. Translating it yields CASSLFSGGTGANVLTF. The chain has TRBV14 and TRBJ2-6; 8 bases align to TRBD2. Germline V gene lookup returns CDR1 SGHDN and CDR2 FVKESK. The J segment lost 2 bases and the V segment lost 4 bases, leaving 7 bases of the junction unmatched. CDR3 length equals 17 residues.

This clonotype was seen many times. V is TRBV20-1 and J is TRBJ2-7; either TRBD1 or TRBD2 may supply D (5 bases each). There are 14 residues in the CDR3. Trimming pared 3 bases from V and 0 bases from J, leaving 12 bases between. The germline gives CDR1 DFQATT, CDR2 SNEGSKA (reference sequence). The CDR3 region has the DNA TGCAGTGCTAGGGGGACGGAGAGCTCCTACGAGCAGTACTTC. Translation gives CSARGTESSYEQYF.

This clonotype was seen ten or more times. At one end the junction does not follow the germline gene, possibly because of a read error. The V gene is TRBV6-5, the J gene TRBJ2-1; TRBD2 aligns across 15 bases. The germline CDR1 and CDR2 sequences are MNHEY and SVGAGI. This CDR3 comprises 19 residues. CDR3 coding DNA: TGTGCCATCAGTTACTCCGGGACTAGCGGGAGGAGGAAGGGGTATGAGCAGTTCTTC. As protein: CAISYSGTSGRRKGYEQFF.

This clonotype was detected ten times or more. V is TRBV20-1 and J is TRBJ2-3; 7 positions match TRBD2. V lost 3 bases, J lost 0 bases, and 9 bases stayed unmatched. CDR1 and CDR2 (germline): DFQATT, SNEGSKA (reference sequence). This CDR3 has 16 amino acids. CDR3 amino acids: CSASPIRLASTDTQYF. CDR3 DNA: TGCAGTGCTAGCCCCATTAGACTAGCTAGCACAGATACGCAGTATTTT.

This chain links TRBV27 with TRBJ2-1, with D perhaps assigned TRBD1 or TRBD2 (6 bases each). Germline-derived CDR1 and CDR2 are MNHEY and SMNVEV (reference sequence). Trimming left V 5 bases short and J 13 bases short, with 18 bases between. The CDR3 loop spans 13 amino acids. CDR3 residues: CASSPPTGAGQFF. In nucleotides, the CDR3 is TGTGCCAGCAGTCCCCCGACGGGGGCTGGACAGTTCTTC.

This clonotype has more than one count but fewer than ten. The chain joins TRBV5-1 to TRBJ2-3; D is uncertain. Trimming took off 3 bases at V and 3 bases at J, with 14 bases between the two ends. Germline V CDR1 and CDR2: SGHRS, YFSETQ. The CDR3 runs to 15 residues. The CDR3 DNA sequence: TGCGCCAGCAGCTCGACTGGGGTCGGGACAGATACGCAGTATTTT. Translated: CASSSTGVGTDTQYF.

The rearrangement joins TRBV5-5 to TRBJ2-5, with 8 bases lining up with TRBD2. The V segment lost 4 bases and the J segment 1 base; nucleotides outside the gene matches: 12. The length of the CDR3 is 17 residues. Germline CDR1 and CDR2: SGHKS and YYEKEE (reference sequence). Here the CDR3 DNA reads TGTGCCAGCAGCCCAACCTTTTCGGGGGGGCGCCAAGAGACCCAGTACTTC. Amino acid sequence: CASSPTFSGGRQETQYF.

The chain links TRBV5-1 to TRBJ1-5; no clear D gene. The germline CDR1 and CDR2 sequences are SGHRS and YFSETQ. This CDR3 comprises 14 residues. Trimming removed 3 bases from V and 6 bases from J, with 13 bases in between. CDR3: CASSSRASGQPQHF. The CDR3 region has the DNA TGCGCCAGCAGCTCCCGGGCCTCGGGTCAGCCCCAGCATTTT. Full variable domain (rest looked up from reference TRBV5-1 and TRBJ1-5): KAGVTQTPRYLIKTRGQQVTLSCSPISGHRSVSWYQQTPGQGLQFLFEYFSETQRNKGNFPGRFSGRQFSNSRSEMNVSTLELGDSALYLCASSSRASGQPQHFGDGTRLSIL.

This clonotype was observed a few times. The chain joins TRBV5-6 to TRBJ1-1; 7 bases fit TRBD1. The CDR3 sequence is 15 residues long. J gave up 4 bases and V 2 bases, and 8 bases lay outside the gene matches. Germline V gene data show CDR1 as SGHDT and CDR2 as YYEEEE. This CDR3 is CASSFSGGKGTEAFF. The CDR3 coding sequence is TGTGCCAGCAGCTTTTCAGGGGGTAAGGGCACTGAAGCTTTCTTT.

The chain has TRBV20-1 and TRBJ2-5; D possibly corresponds to TRBD2 (5 bases). Deletions cut 5 bases from V and 5 bases from J, with 9 bases between. CDR3 length: 11 residues. Looked up from germline, CDR1 is DFQATT and CDR2 is SNEGSKA (reference sequence). The CDR3 bases are TGCAGTGCTGAGAGGGCGGAGACCCAGTACTTC. Encoded protein: CSAERAETQYF.

This clonotype was seen only a few times. The chain recombines TRBV20-1 with TRBJ2-7, with D unresolved. The germline V gene has CDR1 DFQATT and CDR2 SNEGSKA (reference sequence). The V and J ends lost 2 bases and 0 bases respectively, with 2 bases between them. This CDR3 contains 11 residues. CDR3 protein: CSARNSYEQYV. The CDR3 coding sequence is TGCAGTGCTAGAAACTCCTACGAGCAGTACGTC.

The rearrangement joins TRBV6-1 to TRBJ2-6; D is unresolved. Germline V CDR1 and CDR2: MNHNS, SASEGT. There are 14 residues in the CDR3. Between the trimmed V and J ends, which lost 3 bases and 2 bases, there was a span of 5 bases. The CDR3: CASSEATGANVLTF. CDR3 bases: TGTGCCAGCAGTGAGGCGACTGGGGCCAACGTCCTGACTTTC.

In this sample, this clonotype turned up a few times. V usage is TRBV9 and J usage is TRBJ2-1; TRBD2 matches at 12 bases. The CDR3 has 15 residues. V lost 0 bases, J lost 7 bases, and 2 bases stayed unmatched. The germline CDR1 and CDR2 sequences are SGDLS and YYNGEE. In nucleotides, the CDR3 is TGTGCCAGCAGCGTAGAAGGGACTAGCGGGAATGAGCAGTTCTTC. It is translated as CASSVEGTSGNEQFF.

This clonotype was picked up many times. This chain links TRBV7-9 with TRBJ2-1; possible D gene TRBD2, 6 bases. From germline, CDR1 is SEHNR and CDR2 FQNEAQ (reference sequence). The CDR3 covers 15 residues. Trimming cost V 1 base and J 10 bases, with 17 bases left between them. CDR3 in DNA: TGTGCCAGCAGCTTAGGTACGGTACTAGCCGACGAGCAGTTCTTC. Its translation: CASSLGTVLADEQFF.

A few counts support this clonotype. The chain recombines TRBV7-9 with TRBJ2-5; D not resolved. V was clipped by 1 base and J by 4 bases, with 7 bases between them. Germline loops: CDR1 SEHNR, CDR2 FQNEAQ (reference sequence). The CDR3 has 13 amino acids. CDR3 nucleotide sequence: TGTGCCAGCAGCTTAGACTTGGTAGAGACCCAGTACTTC. Amino acid sequence: CASSLDLVETQYF.

This clonotype was detected many times. The rearrangement links TRBV7-2 to TRBJ2-7; 7 bases fit TRBD2. Germline V CDR1 and CDR2: SGHTA, FQGNSA. This CDR3 spans 13 amino acids. J gave up 6 bases and V 6 bases, and 8 bases lay outside the gene matches. CDR3 sequence reads: CASRRDYLGEQYF. Written as DNA, the CDR3 is TGTGCCAGCAGGAGGGACTATTTGGGCGAGCAGTACTTC.

This clonotype came up a few times. The rearrangement uses TRBV25-1 and TRBJ2-1; 9 bases fit TRBD1. This CDR3 contains 17 residues. With 2 bases clipped from V and 8 bases from J, the junction kept 13 bases outside the gene matches. Per germline, CDR1 MGHDK and CDR2 SYGVNS. In DNA, the CDR3 is TGTGCCAGCAGTGAAACTACAGGGGGCGGAAAGTTCGATGAGCAGTTCTTC. Amino acids: CASSETTGGGKFDEQFF.

This clonotype was picked up many times. V is TRBV6-5 and J is TRBJ2-5; D not certain. Germline values: CDR1 MNHEY, CDR2 SVGAGI. V lost 0 bases and J 0 bases, leaving 17 bases between the germline ends. This CDR3 is built from 18 residues. This CDR3 is CASSYSLSGVGDQETQYF. The CDR3 nucleotides are TGTGCCAGCAGTTACTCTCTATCTGGGGTTGGGGACCAAGAGACCCAGTACTTC.

This clonotype was observed a few times. The chain links TRBV28 to TRBJ1-2; 8 bases agree with TRBD1. Germline CDR1 and CDR2: MDHEN and SYDVKM. Germline trimming cut 2 bases from V and 5 bases from J; bases unmatched to any gene: 10. The CDR3 sequence is 16 residues long. The CDR3 DNA sequence: TGTGCCAGCAGTTTAGCTGGACAGGGCCCTTCTTATGGCTACACCTTC. Its translation is CASSLAGQGPSYGYTF.

The V call is TRBV4-2, the J call TRBJ2-2; 8 bases fit TRBD2. CDR1 and CDR2 from the germline V gene are LGHNA and YNFKEQ. J lost 9 bases, V lost 1 base, and 4 bases had no gene match. The CDR3 runs 14 residues. The CDR3 sequence is CASSQAGGAWELFF. The CDR3 DNA reads as TGTGCCAGCAGCCAAGCCGGGGGGGCCTGGGAGCTGTTTTTT.

V usage is TRBV7-8 and J usage is TRBJ2-5, with TRBD1 identical over 9 bases. Per germline, CDR1 SGHVS and CDR2 FQNEAQ. V was clipped by 5 bases and J by 4 bases; unmatched bases: 5. The CDR3 covers 14 residues. The CDR3: CASSHVQGAETQYF. In DNA, the CDR3 is TGTGCCAGCAGCCACGTACAGGGGGCAGAGACCCAGTACTTC.

This chain joins TRBV28 and TRBJ2-1; no clear D gene. The V and J ends lost 8 bases and 5 bases respectively, with 16 bases between them. There are 14 residues in the CDR3. Germline CDR1 is MDHEN and CDR2 is SYDVKM. The chain's CDR3 is CASLSFDSDNEQFF. As DNA, the CDR3 is TGTGCCAGCCTCAGTTTTGACTCAGACAATGAGCAGTTCTTC. The complete variable domain, with remaining parts taken from reference TRBV28 and TRBJ2-1, reads DVKVTQSSRYLVKRTGEKVFLECVQDMDHENMFWYRQDPGLGLRLIYFSYDVKMKEKGDIPEGYSVSREKKERFSLILESASTNQTSMYLCASLSFDSDNEQFFGPGTRLTVL.

This clonotype was detected only a few times. The rearrangement uses TRBV11-2 and TRBJ2-3; D is ambiguous. This CDR3 spans 15 amino acids. Trimming cost V 7 bases and J 0 bases, with 14 bases left between them. In germline, CDR1 is SGHAT, CDR2 FQNNGV. The CDR3 coding sequence is TGTGCCAGCACCGTGAAGATCATGAGCACAGATACGCAGTATTTT. Its translation is CASTVKIMSTDTQYF.

This clonotype was recorded many times. The rearrangement joins TRBV28 to TRBJ2-3; the match to TRBD2 covers 8 bases. CDR1 is MDHEN and CDR2 is SYDVKM in the germline V gene. The CDR3 consists of 15 residues. J gave up 7 bases and V 4 bases, and 10 bases lay outside the gene matches. The CDR3 spells CASSSLAGPRNTQYF. Written as DNA, the CDR3 is TGTGCCAGCAGTTCCTTAGCGGGACCCCGAAATACGCAGTATTTT.

This clonotype was seen a handful of times. This chain connects TRBV20-1 to TRBJ1-4; D is unclear. Germline loops: CDR1 DFQATT, CDR2 SNEGSKA (reference sequence). CDR3 length equals 15 residues. Trimming stripped 2 bases from V and 6 bases from J, with 16 bases between. In DNA, the CDR3 is TGCAGTGCTAGATCCCAGACCCGTCCCCATGAAAAACTGTTTTTT. Translated: CSARSQTRPHEKLFF.